This record concerns one T cell receptor beta chain sequence. The antigen is unknown. This sample was included in a study of cytomegalovirus exposure and HLA in healthy donors. Each donor was healthy, and each was a bone marrow donor. Though nominally healthy at sampling, donors likely had unrecorded immune exposures. Findings and caveats of the study: There were a few CMV-associated chains whose specificity for CMV antigens was confirmed in vitro. There were 150 or so TCR beta chains listed as cytomegalovirus-associated.

CDR3 size: 14 residues. With V trimmed by 4 bases and J by 1 base, 0 bases remained unmatched. Looked up from germline, CDR1 is PRHDT and CDR2 is FYEKMQ (reference sequence). It was with 60 Vbeta and 13 Jbeta primers that the PCR ran. Clones were sequenced by immunoSEQ multiplex PCR, and TCRdb holds only the in-frame ones, with some missing. The sample has 130,000 to 150,000 clones; over 70% are singletons. This chain joins TRBV13 and TRBJ2-7, with 11 bases aligning to TRBD2. Sequencing was carried out using PBMCs. The origin of this receptor is a woman aged 40 to 50 in good health and CMV-seropositive. CDR3 sequence: CASSSSGGSYEQYF. In nucleotides, the CDR3 is TGTGCCAGCAGCTCTAGCGGGGGGTCCTACGAGCAGTACTTC. The full variable domain, with the rest looked up from reference TRBV13 and TRBJ2-7, is AAGVIQSPRHLIKEKRETATLKCYPIPRHDTVYWYQQGPGQDPQFLISFYEKMQSDKGSIPDRFSAQQFSDYHSELNMSSLELGDSALYFCASSSSGGSYEQYFGPGTRLTVT.